This section outlines one TCR beta chain sequence together with its context. The antigen remains unidentified. The CDR3 covers 14 residues. Germline loops: CDR1 LNHDA, CDR2 SQIVND (reference sequence). The ends were cut back, 5 bases at V and 0 bases at J, with 8 bases in the middle. The sample originates from a study of radiation and T cells in renal cell carcinoma. Findings and limits, study-wide: Baseline intratumoral clonotype presence is unknown without pretreatment biopsies.

This sample's time point: blood 4 weeks post-SBRT, at nephrectomy. Documented treatment: 15 Gy SBRT to primary tumor, nephrectomy 4 weeks later. Nephrectomy followed 15 Gy stereotactic body radiation by 4 weeks. After SBRT, blood was collected at 2 and 4 weeks, plus baseline. Assay used: immunoSEQ multiplex PCR; TCRdb lists only in-frame clones, some missing. The sample shows about 86,000 clones, about 85% of them seen only once. J is TRBJ1-5 and V is TRBV19; possibly TRBD1 for D (5 bases). The source of this sequence is a man aged 50 to 60 with renal cell carcinoma. The sample in question was blood, obtained from a patient whose treatment included radiotherapy and nephrectomy. For the CDR3, the DNA is TGTGCCAGTAGTCTGACAGTTAGCAATCAGCCCCAGCATTTT. Its protein product is CASSLTVSNQPQHF.